One sample yielded the 3 T cell receptor beta chains listed below, sequenced in a study of CXCR3 chemokines and chemotherapy response in bladder cancer. MiXCR, run by TCRdb on the PCR reads, gives a single entry per CDR3 protein. The sample contains about 3,000 distinct CDR3 sequences, roughly 27% of which appear only once. Sampling was done from a patient whose treatment included neoadjuvant chemotherapy. The receptors here all came from a human donor with bladder cancer that did not respond to neoadjuvant chemotherapy.

For this clonotype: This sequence is one base from a far larger clone and is likely a read error. This sequence joins TRBV10-3 and TRBJ1-1, with D perhaps matching TRBD1 (5 bases). The CDR3 runs 13 residues. Per the germline V gene, CDR1 is ENHRY and CDR2 is SYGVKD. Trimming removed 10 bases from V and 3 bases from J, with 15 bases in between. The CDR3 here is CASVQGGYTEAFF. The CDR3 nucleotides are TGTGCCAGCGTGCAGGGTGGGTACACTGAAGCTTTCTTT.

This clonotype is large by share. The chain employs TRBV6-2 or TRBV6-3 and TRBJ1-1, with D perhaps TRBD1 (6 bases). The V gene's germline CDR1 is MNHEY and CDR2 SVGEGT. CDR3 length: 15 amino acids. Trimming pared 2 bases from V and 0 bases from J, leaving 10 bases between. The CDR3 spells CASSYPQGMNTEAFF. Written as DNA, the CDR3 is TGTGCCAGCAGTTACCCACAGGGCATGAACACTGAAGCTTTCTTT.

In the case of this clonotype: This likely traces to a read error, being one base from a far larger clone. V gene TRBV6-1 combines with J gene TRBJ1-1, with a tentative D call TRBD1 (5 bases). The CDR3 is 16 residues long. Per germline, CDR1 MNHNS and CDR2 SASEGT. V dropped 3 bases and J dropped 1 base, with 15 bases sitting between them. The CDR3 reads CASSESLGRGNTEAFF. CDR3 DNA sequence: TGTGCCAGCAGTGAGAGCCTTGGAAGGGGGAACACTGAAGCTTTCTTT.